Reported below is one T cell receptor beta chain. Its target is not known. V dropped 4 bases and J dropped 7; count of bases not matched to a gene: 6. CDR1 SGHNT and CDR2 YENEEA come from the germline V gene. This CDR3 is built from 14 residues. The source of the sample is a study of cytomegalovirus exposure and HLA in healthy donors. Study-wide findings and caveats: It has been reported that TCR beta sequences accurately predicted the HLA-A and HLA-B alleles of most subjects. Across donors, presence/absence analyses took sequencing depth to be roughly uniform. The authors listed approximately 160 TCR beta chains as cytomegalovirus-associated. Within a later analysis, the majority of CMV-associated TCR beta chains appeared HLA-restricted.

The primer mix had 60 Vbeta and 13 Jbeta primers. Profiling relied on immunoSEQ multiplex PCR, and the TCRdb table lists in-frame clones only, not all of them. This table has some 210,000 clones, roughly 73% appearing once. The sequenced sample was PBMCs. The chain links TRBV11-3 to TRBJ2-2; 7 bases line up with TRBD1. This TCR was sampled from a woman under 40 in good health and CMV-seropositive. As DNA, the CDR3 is TGTGCCAGCAGCTCCCAGGGGGATAACGGGGAGCTGTTTTTT. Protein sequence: CASSSQGDNGELFF.